This T cell receptor (beta chain) was identified during a study of CD8+ T cells in alopecia areata. This clone turned up a few times. Reverse transcribed after extraction, RNA yielded cDNA as the sequencing template. Profiling relied on immunoSEQ multiplex PCR, and the TCRdb table lists in-frame clones only, not all of them. The sample lists about 110,000 clones, roughly 55% occurring once. The study team obtained lesional scalp punch biopsies and peripheral blood from alopecia areata patients. With 9 bases removed from V and 7 bases from J, the gap between germline ends came to 6 bases. The length of the CDR3 is 9 residues.

This rearrangement joins TRBV23-1 to TRBJ1-2; D is undetermined. TRBV23-1 is flagged as an ORF with uncertain function. Source material: NKG2D-low CD8+ T cells sorted from blood. The receptor comes from a human donor with alopecia areata. The CDR3 loop reads CARNTGYTF. The CDR3 bases are TGCGCCAGGAACACTGGCTACACCTTC.